The 3 T cell receptor beta chains given below trace back to one sample, sequenced in a study of tumor-infiltrating lymphocytes in primary liver carcinoma. A constant-region primer primed TCR beta cDNA synthesis from 400 to 600 ng of total RNA. TCR beta libraries came from three nested multiplex PCR rounds using slightly modified ARM-PCR. Investigators reported that the first two PCR rounds, at roughly 10 cycles each, used TRBV1-TRBV30 forward primers with a C-beta reverse primer. TCRdb passed the multiplex PCR reads through MiXCR, listing each CDR3 protein once. The top ten hold about a quarter of the sample, which has tens of thousands of distinct CDR3 sequences, over 65% seen once. Scientists recovered RNA and DNA together from approximately 20-30 mg of unsorted bulk tissue. Sequencing used liver tumor tissue from sampling region 3. As to subset: tumor region T3, left-lateral pole. The receptors derive from a man aged 35 to 55 with primary liver carcinoma and hepatitis B virus infection.

This clonotype has a handful of counts. The V gene is TRBV20-1, the J gene TRBJ2-1; D gene ambiguous. CDR1 DFQATT and CDR2 SNEGSKA come from the germline V gene (reference sequence). Between the trimmed V and J ends, which lost 4 bases and 6 bases, there was a span of 13 bases. This CDR3 has 13 amino acids. The CDR3 DNA reads as TGCAGTGCTAAGAGCTATCTAGTCAATGAGCAGTTCTTC. Protein: CSAKSYLVNEQFF.

This clonotype is labeled medium-sized (0.01 to 0.1%). This rearrangement joins TRBV11-2 to TRBJ1-4; TRBD1 matches 7 bases. Germline CDR1 reads SGHAT; CDR2 reads FQNNGV. The V segment lost 7 bases and the J segment 8 bases; nucleotides outside the gene matches: 10. The CDR3 is made up of 14 amino acids. CDR3 residues: CASTDRVGREKLFF. The CDR3 bases are TGTGCCAGCACCGACAGGGTGGGGCGAGAAAAACTGTTTTTT. Variable domain in full (rest from reference TRBV11-2 and TRBJ1-4): EAGVAQSPRYKIIEKRQSVAFWCNPISGHATLYWYQQILGQGPKLLIQFQNNGVVDDSQLPKDRFSAERLKGVDSTLKIQPAKLEDSAVYLCASTDRVGREKLFFGSGTQLSVL.

This clonotype occurred a few times. This chain uses TRBV11-2 with TRBJ2-3; D possibly matches TRBD1 or TRBD2 (5 bases each). This CDR3 contains 15 residues. Trimming removed 5 bases from V and 2 bases from J, with 14 bases in between. CDR1 is SGHAT, CDR2 FQNNGV, per germline. The CDR3 region has the DNA TGTGCCAGCAGCGAGCGGAACAGGCACACAGATACGCAGTATTTT. As protein: CASSERNRHTDTQYF.